A single T cell receptor (beta chain) is shown here with its context. This clone was counted once. Its binding antigen is unknown. Per-nucleotide qualities are absent, and no much larger clonotype sits a single base away. This sample is part of a study of T cells in localized non-small cell lung cancer (TCRdb year 2020). In terms of the full investigation: The study analyzed T cell repertoires of around 250 early-stage NSCLC patients, comparing tumors and uninvolved tumor-adjacent lungs. All 220 or so NSCLC patients in the cohort were treatment-naive and had localized lung tumors that were resected. The mean age of the NSCLC patients was about 64 years, with 120 to 150 men and approximately 100 women.

Results the study describes overall, beyond this receptor: Higher blood T cell density associated with longer overall survival, while higher adjacent-lung clonality associated with shorter survival. Since the design was exploratory, TCR variables were selected using unadjusted p-values with no false-discovery rate correction. Uninvolved tumor-adjacent lung showed the highest T cell clonality, higher than tumor, which suggests more focused antigenic responses in the uninvolved tumor-adjacent lung. Because multi-region tumor sequencing was not done, intratumor heterogeneity could not be ruled out. A median of 57 of the top 100 tumor clones were detected in paired uninvolved adjacent lung, and 28 of these tumor clones were also found among the top 100 clones of the paired uninvolved adjacent lung.

Trimming costs V 6 bases and J 9 bases, and their ends lie 13 bases apart. The CDR3 goes from the cysteine to the phenylalanine over 11 residues. Only the CDR3 DNA is retained, 33 bases long and in frame from the first base. The germline V gene specifies SQVTM as CDR1 and ANQGSEA as CDR2. The immunoSEQ Assay was used to sequence TCR beta CDR3 regions from DNA. The authors' pipeline ran thus. T cell density was computed as TCR beta template counts normalized to usable DNA estimated by amplifying housekeeping genes. Richness was estimated using the preseqR package, with extrapolation to 400,000 templates for PBMC samples and to 120,000 templates for tissue samples. Clonality was calculated as one minus Pielou's evenness. Tissue-enriched TCRs were identified through differential abundance testing performed on productive amino-acid clonotypes, with a minimum total count of 5 and an alpha of 0.1. The Jaccard Index and the Morisita Overlap Index were used to measure how much the repertoires overlapped between compartments. GLIPH clustered TCR beta CDR3s with public tetramer-defined viral CDR3s; viral motifs required at least three viral sequences plus V-gene enrichment. TCRdb took this table from immuneACCESS and kept in-frame rearrangements with V and J called. Such tables lack part of the clones; where checked against another copy, unresolved V genes explain under half of the gap, and the rest is unexplained. The V and J calls and clone size were taken over from that table, and D and trimming were inferred from the DNA. Here the sample has around 26,000 clones; roughly 88% occur a single time. Around 1% of the sample goes to the ten largest clones.

At diagnosis, tumor, uninvolved tumor-adjacent lung and peripheral blood were collected and then preserved as a mix of FFPE and fresh-frozen material. For TCR repertoire profiling, blood samples were analyzed in the form of peripheral blood mononuclear cells. The source is a woman between 35 and 75 years old with stage I lung adenocarcinoma. Sequences were derived from peripheral blood, sampled before any cancer treatment. This chain is built from TRBV29-1 and TRBJ2-3; TRBD2 is a weak D gene call, 5 bases matching. The sequenced DNA is TGCAGCGTGGGGAGAAGCCCCACGCAGTATTTT. This sequence encodes CSVGRSPTQYF.